What follows are 6 T cell receptor beta chains derived from one specimen sequenced in a study of blood T cell repertoires in COVID-19. Generated by immunoSEQ multiplex PCR, the TCRdb table keeps only in-frame clones and is missing some. The sample includes about 250,000 clones, 87% seen only once; the top ten take 2.5% to 3%. The specimen sequenced was PBMCs or T cells enriched from blood (not recorded which). The receptor set was obtained from a woman in her twenties or thirties with acute COVID-19.

CDR3 nucleotides: TGTGCCAGCAGCCAAGATCTATCGACTAGCGGGGGACCACAGCAGTTCTTC. This encodes CASSQDLSTSGGPQQFF. The chain is built from TRBV4-2 and TRBJ2-1; 12 bases fit TRBD2. The V gene's germline CDR1 is LGHNA and CDR2 YNFKEQ. CDR3 length: 17 amino acids. The V gene end was trimmed by 0 bases and the J gene end by 11 bases; junction bases not matched to a gene: 11.

The chain combines TRBV19 with TRBJ1-1, with D unclear. V shed 3 bases and J shed 3 bases, with 5 bases lying between them. Germline values: CDR1 LNHDA, CDR2 SQIVND (reference sequence). The CDR3 totals 12 residues. This chain's CDR3 is CASSIADTEAFF. The DNA of the CDR3 is TGTGCCAGTAGTATTGCAGACACTGAAGCTTTCTTT.

CDR3 amino acids: CASSLTEHEQYF. The CDR3 DNA follows: TGTGCCAGCAGCTTGACAGAACACGAGCAGTACTTC. The chain employs TRBV5-6 and TRBJ2-7, with no clear D. Trimming took off 1 base at V and 5 bases at J, with 7 bases between the two ends. Germline V gene lookup returns CDR1 SGHDT and CDR2 YYEEEE. This CDR3 has 12 amino acids.

This chain uses TRBV6-4 with TRBJ2-1; the match to TRBD1 covers 10 bases. Germline V lookup: CDR1 MRHNA, CDR2 SNTAGT. The CDR3 totals 15 residues. J was trimmed by 9 bases and V by 4 bases; bases with no gene match: 9. DNA of the CDR3: TGTGCCAGCAGTGTCGAGTTGGGACAGGGGAGTGAGCAGTTCTTC. It translates to CASSVELGQGSEQFF.

This chain links TRBV3-1 (or the pseudogene TRBV3-2) with TRBJ2-1; 15 positions agree with TRBD2. The V segment lost 6 bases and the J segment 3 bases; nucleotides outside the gene matches: 6. The CDR3 totals 17 residues. Germline CDR1 reads LGHDT; CDR2 reads YNNKEL (reference sequence). The CDR3 coding sequence is TGTGCCAGCAGGCCGGGACTAGCGGGGGGCAGCTACAATGAGCAGTTCTTC. The encoded protein is CASRPGLAGGSYNEQFF.

The chain combines TRBV4-3 with TRBJ1-6, with D possibly being TRBD1 (5 bases). Germline CDR1 reads LGHNA; CDR2 reads YSLEER. This CDR3 comprises 18 residues. V lost 1 base to trimming and J lost 2 bases, with 15 bases between them. CDR3: CASSQVVASGAYNSPLHF. The CDR3 region has the DNA TGCGCCAGCAGCCAAGTAGTGGCTTCGGGGGCCTATAATTCACCCCTCCACTTT.